This T cell receptor (beta chain) was sequenced for a study of CD8+CD57+ T cells in acquired aplastic anemia. Background on the study: DNA recovered from sorted CD4+ and CD8+ cells had a mean of approximately 3.2 ug.

V shed 2 bases, J shed 0 bases, and the junction held 15 bases outside the gene matches. In germline, CDR1 is MNHGY, CDR2 SVAAGI. The CDR3 is 19 residues long. Comments on this clonotype: Its target is unknown.

Profiling of TCR beta VDJ combinations and CDR3 sequences used genomic DNA as template. MiXCR, applied by TCRdb to the reads, yields one record per CDR3 protein. The profile shows about 110,000 distinct CDR3 sequences, 50% to 65% of them singletons. Regarding the study as a whole: Patients and controls were found to share twenty-nine CD8+ CDR3 sequences.

This clonotype was obtained from a human donor in good health, serving as a control. The sample consisted of sorted CD4+, CD8+, or CD8+CD57+ T cells (not recorded which) from PBMCs. The chain combines TRBV6-9 with TRBJ1-2; TRBD1 matches at 7 bases. In DNA form, the CDR3 reads TGTGCCAGCAGTTATCCCCAGCCGGGACAGCAAAGAGCTAACTATGGCTACACCTTC. It specifies CASSYPQPGQQRANYGYTF.